This T cell receptor beta chain came from a study of blood T cell repertoires in COVID-19. Study-wide background: Researchers got acute and convalescent COVID-19 samples from the United States, Italy and Spain.

CDR1 is LGHDT and CDR2 is YNNKEL in the germline V gene (reference sequence). The V and J ends lost 4 bases and 5 bases, in that order; junction bases with no gene match: 7. This CDR3 has 14 residues. Generated by immunoSEQ multiplex PCR, the TCRdb table keeps only in-frame clones and is missing some. The data contain about 140,000 clones, around 80% of them seen just once; the ten biggest clones take up 3% to 4.5%. Input material: peripheral blood. The receptor was isolated from a man aged 55 to 70 with acute or convalescent COVID-19. This chain uses TRBV3-1 (or the pseudogene TRBV3-2) with TRBJ2-7; 8 positions agree with TRBD2. The DNA of the CDR3 is TGTGCCAGCAGCCGCAGCGGGAGTTACGACGAGCAGTACTTC. It specifies CASSRSGSYDEQYF.